The rows below give T cell receptor beta chains drawn from one sample of a study of T cell responses to AZD1222 COVID-19 vaccine. The repertoire was sequenced with immunoSEQ multiplex PCR; TCRdb's copy has only in-frame clones and lacks some. The profile shows 80,000 to 100,000 clones, roughly nine tenths of them singletons. The specimen was peripheral blood, collected 28 days after the second AZD1222 dose. These receptors were obtained from an adult who received the AZD1222 COVID-19 vaccine. Each CDR3 is given with its conserved first and last residue. Fields, in order: CDR3 DNA, CDR3 protein, clone size, J gene, D gene, V gene. A D gene is named only where the DNA matches it firmly. Part of the rows lack a size; the others show once, few, many or a class for expanded clones.

CDR3 DNA: TGTGCCAGCAGCAAGGGAGACAGCGACTACGAGCAGTACTTC
CDR3 protein: CASSKGDSDYEQYF
clone size: once
J gene: TRBJ2-7
D gene: NA
V gene: TRBV7-3

CDR3 DNA: TGTGCCAGCAGCGTTGGACGGCCCACAGATACGCAGTATTTT
CDR3 protein: CASSVGRPTDTQYF
clone size: NA
J gene: TRBJ2-3
D gene: NA
V gene: TRBV9

CDR3 DNA: TGTGCCTGGAGTAGGGAAATCATTCTGGACAGGGGGTACACTGAAGCTTTCTTT
CDR3 protein: CAWSREIILDRGYTEAFF
clone size: NA
J gene: TRBJ1-1
D gene: TRBD1
V gene: TRBV30

CDR3 DNA: TGTGCCAGCAGGGGACTAACCCGCACAGATACGCAGTATTTT
CDR3 protein: CASRGLTRTDTQYF
clone size: NA
J gene: TRBJ2-3
D gene: TRBD2
V gene: TRBV6-5

CDR3 DNA: TGTGCCAGCAGCACTCAAAACTATGGCTACACCTTC
CDR3 protein: CASSTQNYGYTF
clone size: NA
J gene: TRBJ1-2
D gene: NA
V gene: TRBV12-3/TRBV12-4

CDR3 DNA: TGTGCCAGCTCACCTGGGAACAGTGATTACTATGGCTACACCTTC
CDR3 protein: CASSPGNSDYYGYTF
clone size: NA
J gene: TRBJ1-2
D gene: NA
V gene: TRBV18

CDR3 DNA: TGTGCCAGCACCGCGGGGGTAGCGGGAGTTTTCAGTGAGCAGTTCTTC
CDR3 protein: CASTAGVAGVFSEQFF
clone size: NA
J gene: TRBJ2-1
D gene: TRBD2
V gene: TRBV2

CDR3 DNA: TGTGCCAGCAAGTCGGATAGCGGAAACAATGAGCAGTTCTTC
CDR3 protein: CASKSDSGNNEQFF
clone size: few
J gene: TRBJ2-1
D gene: NA
V gene: TRBV2

CDR3 DNA: TGCGCCAGCAGCTTGGGAGCCCAGAGTAACCAAGAGACCCAGTACTTC
CDR3 protein: CASSLGAQSNQETQYF
clone size: NA
J gene: TRBJ2-5
D gene: NA
V gene: TRBV5-1

CDR3 DNA: TGTGCCAGCAGCCGAAATTCGGCGAACACTGAAGCTTTCTTT
CDR3 protein: CASSRNSANTEAFF
clone size: NA
J gene: TRBJ1-1
D gene: NA
V gene: TRBV3-1/TRBV3-2

CDR3 DNA: TGTGCCATGACGACAGGGTTGGGCACTGAAGCTTTCTTT
CDR3 protein: CAMTTGLGTEAFF
clone size: NA
J gene: TRBJ1-1
D gene: TRBD1
V gene: TRBV10-3

CDR3 DNA: TGTGGGAGTGGCGGGAGGGATAGCAATGAGCAGTTCTTC
CDR3 protein: CGSGGRDSNEQFF
clone size: NA
J gene: TRBJ2-1
D gene: TRBD2
V gene: TRBV11-2

CDR3 DNA: TGTGCCAGCAGTTTAATGACCGCCTTTGAAGCTTTCTTT
CDR3 protein: CASSLMTAFEAFF
clone size: NA
J gene: TRBJ1-1
D gene: NA
V gene: TRBV12-3/TRBV12-4

CDR3 DNA: TGTGCCATCAGTATCGGACAGGGGGCTGACTATGGCTACACCTTC
CDR3 protein: CAISIGQGADYGYTF
clone size: NA
J gene: TRBJ1-2
D gene: TRBD1
V gene: TRBV10-3

CDR3 DNA: TGTGCCAGCAGCTTAGCAGCAGTTAGCGGGGAGACCCAGTACTTC
CDR3 protein: CASSLAAVSGETQYF
clone size: NA
J gene: TRBJ2-5
D gene: TRBD2
V gene: TRBV7-2

CDR3 DNA: TGTGCCACCAGCAATAGAGATACGAGCGGGGGTAATGAGCAGTTCTTC
CDR3 protein: CATSNRDTSGGNEQFF
clone size: NA
J gene: TRBJ2-1
D gene: TRBD2
V gene: TRBV15

CDR3 DNA: TGCGCCAGCAGCTCATCTCCAACGGGCGGGGAGCTGTTTTTT
CDR3 protein: CASSSSPTGGELFF
clone size: NA
J gene: TRBJ2-2
D gene: NA
V gene: TRBV5-1